This T cell receptor beta chain originates from a study of identical twins. Germline V gene lookup returns CDR1 MGHRA and CDR2 YSYEKL. The CDR3 is 13 amino acids. Trimming stripped 1 base from V and 7 bases from J, with 11 bases between. After template switching added a universal primer site, the resulting cDNA carried unique molecular identifiers. TCRdb reprocessed the 5' RACE reads via MiXCR and lists one record per CDR3 protein. The sample lists some 630,000 distinct CDR3 sequences; just over 7% were seen once. This clonotype was observed many times. As yet, its antigen is unknown. Study-level points and caveats: The degree of excess twin sharing was weaker in beta out-of-frame sequences. The models systematically underestimated how much out-of-frame TCR alpha was shared in monozygotic twins. In zero-insertion analyses, partial confounding could arise from invariant MAIT and iNKT cells.

The sample was also linked to a second study, of yellow fever vaccine responses in identical twins.

This clonotype was sampled from a woman aged 18-29 years in good health. V usage is TRBV4-1 and J usage is TRBJ2-7; D ambiguous. The source material was PBMCs. CDR3 in amino acids: CASSQVILGEQYF. The CDR3 DNA is TGCGCCAGCAGCCAAGTAATCCTGGGTGAGCAGTACTTC.